This TCR beta chain is from a study of regulatory T cells in long-lasting Graves disease. About the study: Graves' patients, diagnosed recently, had received antithyroid drugs under 3 months.

Arm-PCR of CDR3 regions and iRepertoire HTBI primers were used to build TCR beta libraries. Via MiXCR, TCRdb re-called the multiplex PCR reads, giving one row per CDR3 protein. The data hold more than 350,000 distinct CDR3 sequences, with 15% observed a single time. Trimming pared 7 bases from V and 4 bases from J, leaving 10 bases between. Germline V CDR1 and CDR2: SNHLY, FYNNEI. This CDR3 is built from 12 residues. Time point indicated: newly diagnosed GD, antithyroid drugs for less than 3 months. TCR sequences were obtained from RNA taken from PBMCs. Peripheral blood, approximately 9 milliliters per patient, was collected in EDTA tubes. This clonotype came up a few times. These data were likewise used in another study, on T cells in Graves' hyperthyroidism and ophthalmopathy.

The receptor was isolated from a woman aged 25 to 39 with Graves disease. The chain uses TRBV2 and TRBJ1-1, with D possibly matching TRBD1 (6 bases). The starting material was peripheral blood mononuclear cells (PBMCs), obtained at new diagnosis, from a patient treated with antithyroid drugs. CDR3 nucleotides: TGTGCCAGCACCCCGGACAGCACTGAAGCTTTCTTT. Residues: CASTPDSTEAFF. The variable domain in full, with the rest retrieved from reference TRBV2 and TRBJ1-1, is EPEVTQTPSHQVTQMGQEVILRCVPISNHLYFYWYRQILGQKVEFLVSFYNNEISEKSEIFDDQFSVERPDGSNFTLKIRSTKLEDSAMYFCASTPDSTEAFFGQGTRLTVV.